The entry below gives a single T cell receptor beta chain sequence along with its context. Its antigen remains undetermined. No much larger clone exists at a distance of one base, and base qualities are not known. Including the terminal cysteine and phenylalanine, the CDR3 comprises 13 residues. The sequence is cut down to CDR3 DNA, 39 bases in frame from base 1. In the germline V gene (reference sequence), CDR1 corresponds to LGHDT and CDR2 to YNNKEL. V drops 4 bases and J drops 6 bases, leaving 10 bases in between. Taken with the paper, the label for time point translates to: baseline before first vaccination. The vaccinee samples were drawn from two UK trials, COV001 and COV002, one of which was a single-blind randomized controlled phase 2/3 trial testing AZD1222 (ChAdOx1 nCoV-19) in healthy adults. For TCRbeta chain sequencing, PBMC samples were collected from trial participants at day 0 and at day 28 after the second dose.

These data belong to a study of T cell responses to AZD1222 COVID-19 vaccine (dated by TCRdb to 2020 to 2022). About the full investigation: AZD1222 recipients with second doses at about 4 weeks or about 12 weeks were pooled, because spike-specific TCR depth and breadth did not differ between schedules. Enrollment into the trials was organized by age into subgroups of 18-55, 56-69 and 70-plus years, and those subgroups contained about 150, 27 and 61 TCR-sequenced participants, respectively. A total of approximately 240 trial participants underwent TCR sequencing, of whom approximately 210 received two doses of AZD1222 and some 26 received two doses of the MenACWY control vaccine. The study at large found these results: Only a handful of AZD1222 recipients were SARS-CoV-2 seropositive at baseline, limiting conclusions about previously exposed vaccinees. The whole spike protein was spanned by vaccine-associated CD4 TCRs, and dominant responses were seen in regions 160-218 and 743-854. Epitopes outside the regions mutated in the B.1.351 and B.1.1.7 variants were reportedly recognized by nearly half of the unique spike-specific TCRs. The 56-69-year group was small, and its depth increase did not reach significance, likely because of low power. Because no day 14 peak-response samples were available, the repertoires could be characterized only after the peak T cell response. Participants were mostly white British and included more females than males, and it was suggested by the authors that clonal diversity may have been underestimated. A significant rise in spike-specific TCR breadth and depth was observed after two AZD1222 doses relative to day 0 and relative to MenACWY recipients.

The CDR3 regions of human TCRbeta chains were analyzed by immunosequencing. As for the authors' bioinformatics: Repertoire TCRs were checked for matches against a reference library of SARS-CoV-2-specific TCRs that had been generated using the MIRA antigen-specificity platform. Breadth meant the fraction of unique TCRs that were SARS-CoV-2-associated, whereas depth meant the fraction of total T cells that were SARS-CoV-2-associated. Using the MIRA data, each spike-specific TCR was assigned both to the spike region to which the TCR was reactive and to a CD4 or CD8 class. Log10-transformed breadth and depth values were compared by one-way ANOVA with Sidak's multiple comparisons tests. The source is immuneACCESS, and TCRdb retained only in-frame sequences with V and J called. Part of the clones is not carried over; for the studies checked, unresolved V genes explain less than half of this, and the remainder is unexplained. Clone size and V and J calls were adopted from that table, with D and trimming inferred from the DNA. A total of roughly 130,000 clones appear in this sample, roughly nine tenths of them only once. Around 1.7% of the sample lies in the top ten.

This clonotype originated in an adult in good health. The sequence is built from TRBV3-1 (or the pseudogene TRBV3-2) and TRBJ2-1; a weak D assignment points to TRBD2 (6 bases agree). Sequencing used peripheral blood, obtained on day 0 of AZD1222 vaccination. The base sequence is TGTGCCAGCAGCCCGGCTAGCGCCAATGAGCAGTTCTTC. Translation gives CASSPASANEQFF.